A single sample is the source of the 22 T cell receptor beta chains below, sequenced in a study of blood T cell repertoires in COVID-19. Only in-frame clones appear in the TCRdb table, and some are missing; sequencing was by immunoSEQ multiplex PCR. The sample gives roughly 280,000 clones, over 75% of which show up once; 2.4% is in the top ten. Sequencing used PBMCs or T cells enriched from blood (not recorded which). Every receptor here comes from a woman aged 18 to 35 who had recovered from COVID-19.

The gene calls are TRBV3-1 (or the pseudogene TRBV3-2) and TRBJ1-5, with TRBD1 matching 8 bases. The CDR3 extends over 16 amino acids. V shed 4 bases, J shed 4 bases, and the junction held 9 bases outside the gene matches. Germline V lookup: CDR1 LGHDT, CDR2 YNNKEL (reference sequence). The CDR3 is CASSPGQVGGNQPQHF. The CDR3 region has the DNA TGTGCCAGCAGCCCGGGACAGGTCGGGGGGAATCAGCCCCAGCATTTT.

J is TRBJ1-2 and V is TRBV18; D might be TRBD1 (5 bases). From germline, CDR1 is KGHSH and CDR2 LQKENI. V lost 5 bases and J lost 7, with 17 bases in between. This CDR3 has 14 amino acids. The CDR3 protein is CASSSSRDPSGYTF. CDR3 coding DNA: TGTGCCAGCTCATCAAGCAGGGATCCGTCTGGCTACACCTTC.

This clone was found once. The J gene is TRBJ2-1, the V gene TRBV12-5; 9 nucleotides align to TRBD1. Germline V lookup: CDR1 LGHNT, CDR2 FRNRAP. The V and J ends lost 5 bases and 2 bases, in that order; junction bases with no gene match: 4. The CDR3 covers 15 residues. CDR3 DNA: TGTGCTAGTGGTGAGGGACAGGGTCCCTACAATGAGCAGTTCTTC. Translation gives CASGEGQGPYNEQFF.

The rearrangement uses TRBV3-1 (or the pseudogene TRBV3-2) and TRBJ2-5, with D perhaps matching TRBD1 (5 bases). The CDR3 sequence is 14 residues long. Trimming cost V 4 bases and J 1 base, with 10 bases left between them. CDR1 and CDR2 from the germline V gene are LGHDT and YNNKEL (reference sequence). As DNA, the CDR3 is TGTGCCAGCAGCCTCACGACAGTCCAAGAGACCCAGTACTTC. Encoded protein: CASSLTTVQETQYF.

J is TRBJ2-1 and V is TRBV27; tentatively, D is TRBD2 (5 bases). This CDR3 is 13 amino acids long. Trimming removed 6 bases at V and 9 bases at J, with 15 bases between. Germline CDR1 MNHEY, CDR2 SMNVEV (reference sequence). The CDR3 region is CASRNTGSGEQFF. The CDR3 DNA reads TGTGCCAGCAGAAACACTGGGAGCGGTGAGCAGTTCTTC.

The gene calls are TRBV18 and TRBJ1-2; 7 bases fit TRBD1. This CDR3 is 15 amino acids long. Looked up from germline, CDR1 is KGHSH and CDR2 is LQKENI. V trimming: 0 bases; J trimming: 0 bases; junction bases outside the gene matches: 1. The CDR3 nucleotides read TGTGCCAGCTCACCACCGGGACAGCCTAACTATGGCTACACCTTC. It encodes CASSPPGQPNYGYTF.

J is TRBJ1-2 and V is TRBV2; D possibly corresponds to TRBD1 (5 bases). The length of the CDR3 is 17 residues. Trimming shortened V by 0 bases and J by 6 bases, and 20 bases separated the two germline ends. Germline CDR1 and CDR2: SNHLY and FYNNEI. The DNA for the CDR3 is TGTGCCAGCAGTGAAGCGCTTATAGGGGCGGGGGTTAATGGCTACACCTTC. This codes for CASSEALIGAGVNGYTF.

The chain couples TRBV13 to TRBJ1-4; 8 nucleotides match TRBD1. CDR3 size: 16 residues. Per the germline V gene, CDR1 is PRHDT and CDR2 is FYEKMQ (reference sequence). The V and J ends lost 1 base and 7 bases, in that order; junction bases with no gene match: 8. CDR3 amino acids: CASSLVGQGSGEKLFF. CDR3 coding DNA: TGTGCCAGCAGCTTAGTAGGACAGGGATCGGGTGAAAAACTGTTTTTT.

This clone was observed a single time. The gene calls are TRBV5-4 and TRBJ2-7; a weak D match, TRBD2 (5 bases). The CDR3 runs 15 residues. Trimming removed 0 bases from V and 3 bases from J, with 13 bases in between. Per the germline V gene, CDR1 is SGHNT and CDR2 is YYREEE (reference sequence). The CDR3 sequence: CASSLARGTFYEQYF. The CDR3 DNA reads TGTGCCAGCAGCTTGGCTCGGGGAACCTTCTACGAGCAGTACTTC. Drawing the rest from reference TRBV5-4 and TRBJ2-7, the complete variable domain is ETGVTQSPTHLIKTRGQQVTLRCSSQSGHNTVSWYQQALGQGPQFIFQYYREEENGRGNFPPRFSGLQFPNYSSELNVNALELDDSALYLCASSLARGTFYEQYFGPGTRLTVT.

This chain links TRBV10-3 with TRBJ1-1; D call uncertain. Germline V gives CDR1 ENHRY, CDR2 SYGVKD. The length of the CDR3 is 14 residues. The germline V and J ends were trimmed by 11 bases and 3 bases, with 19 bases remaining between them. CDR3: CAARSDLQYTEAFF. The DNA for the CDR3 is TGTGCCGCCCGGAGCGACCTCCAGTACACTGAAGCTTTCTTT.

J is TRBJ1-6 and V is TRBV5-1; 9 bases are shared with TRBD1. V lost 7 bases, J lost 10 bases, and 9 bases stayed unmatched. Germline V CDR1 and CDR2: SGHRS, YFSETQ. CDR3 size: 14 residues. CDR3 bases: TGCGCCAGCGGCGAGGGACAGGGCGGGTCACCCCTCCACTTT. Amino acids: CASGEGQGGSPLHF.

This sequence joins TRBV3-1 (or the pseudogene TRBV3-2) and TRBJ2-3, with 8 bases aligning to TRBD2. With V trimmed by 1 base and J by 4 bases, 1 base remained unmatched. Germline loops: CDR1 LGHDT, CDR2 YNNKEL (reference sequence). The CDR3 sequence is 14 residues long. The CDR3 nucleotides are TGTGCCAGCAGCCAAGTGCGGGGGGCAGATACGCAGTATTTT. This codes for CASSQVRGADTQYF.

This clone showed up just a few times. V gene TRBV19 combines with J gene TRBJ1-1, with D tentatively TRBD1 (6 bases). Trimming removed 7 bases from V and 6 bases from J, with 18 bases in between. Germline-derived CDR1 and CDR2 are LNHDA and SQIVND (reference sequence). This CDR3 is built from 14 residues. The CDR3 DNA reads as TGTGCCAGTACCTTTTGGGGGCGCCTCTCTGAAGCTTTCTTT. As protein: CASTFWGRLSEAFF. The variable domain in full, completed from reference TRBV19 and TRBJ1-1, reads DGGITQSPKYLFRKEGQNVTLSCEQNLNHDAMYWYRQDPGQGLRLIYYSQIVNDFQKGDIAEGYSVSREKKESFPLTVTSAQKNPTAFYLCASTFWGRLSEAFFGQGTRLTVV.

The chain is built from TRBV7-8 and TRBJ2-7; the D gene is possibly TRBD2 (5 bases). CDR3 length equals 14 residues. CDR1 SGHVS and CDR2 FQNEAQ come from the germline V gene. Trimming took off 5 bases at V and 1 base at J, with 12 bases between the two ends. The CDR3 reads CASSPRGESYEQYF. CDR3 sequence (DNA): TGTGCCAGCAGCCCCCGGGGAGAGTCCTACGAGCAGTACTTC.

The chain combines TRBV11-3 with TRBJ2-1, with 9 bases aligning to TRBD1. The trim removed 4 bases at V and 2 bases at J, leaving 3 bases unmatched. Germline V gene data show CDR1 as SGHNT and CDR2 as YENEEA. The CDR3 is 15 residues long. DNA for the CDR3: TGTGCCAGCAGCTCCGGACAGGGGACCTACAATGAGCAGTTCTTC. It encodes CASSSGQGTYNEQFF.

V gene TRBV2 combines with J gene TRBJ1-1; TRBD1 matches at 8 bases. Looked up from germline, CDR1 is SNHLY and CDR2 is FYNNEI. The CDR3 is made up of 14 amino acids. V shed 5 bases and J 1 base; nucleotides not matched to a gene: 3. CDR3 sequence (DNA): TGTGCCAGCAGTCTTGGACAGGGGAACACTGAAGCTTTCTTT. Translation gives CASSLGQGNTEAFF.

The gene calls are TRBV7-2 and TRBJ1-2; a possible D gene is TRBD1 (6 bases). Between the trimmed V and J ends, which lost 4 bases and 6 bases, there was a span of 15 bases. The length of the CDR3 is 14 residues. Per the germline V gene, CDR1 is SGHTA and CDR2 is FQGNSA. The chain's CDR3 is CASSSKAGDHGYTF. CDR3 DNA: TGTGCCAGCAGCTCTAAGGCAGGGGACCATGGCTACACCTTC. The full variable domain, completed using reference TRBV7-2 and TRBJ1-2, is GAGVSQSPSNKVTEKGKDVELRCDPISGHTALYWYRQSLGQGLEFLIYFQGNSAPDKSGLPSDRFSAERTGGSVSTLTIQRTQQEDSAVYLCASSSKAGDHGYTFGSGTRLTVV.

This rearrangement joins TRBV28 to TRBJ1-5; possible D gene TRBD1, 5 bases. This CDR3 spans 14 amino acids. V dropped 2 bases and J dropped 4 bases, with 9 bases sitting between them. CDR1 is MDHEN and CDR2 is SYDVKM in the germline V gene. The CDR3 loop is CASSLSRGNQPQHF. The CDR3 DNA reads TGTGCCAGCAGTTTAAGTCGGGGGAATCAGCCCCAGCATTTT.

This clone was found many times. This rearrangement joins TRBV13 to TRBJ1-1; tentative D call: TRBD1 (5 bases). The length of the CDR3 is 16 residues. CDR1 and CDR2 from the germline V gene are PRHDT and FYEKMQ (reference sequence). Trimming took 4 bases from V and 5 from J, leaving 20 bases between them. CDR3 amino acids: CASSSRTLGGGTEAFF. DNA for the CDR3: TGTGCCAGCAGCTCCCGCACTCTGGGGGGAGGGACTGAAGCTTTCTTT. The variable domain in full, with the rest retrieved from reference TRBV13 and TRBJ1-1, is AAGVIQSPRHLIKEKRETATLKCYPIPRHDTVYWYQQGPGQDPQFLISFYEKMQSDKGSIPDRFSAQQFSDYHSELNMSSLELGDSALYFCASSSRTLGGGTEAFFGQGTRLTVV.

The chain employs TRBV24-1 and TRBJ2-3; possible D gene TRBD1, 6 bases. V was pared by 1 base and J by 2 bases, with 18 bases between. From germline, CDR1 is KGHDR and CDR2 SFDVKD. This CDR3 is 18 amino acids long. CDR3 in amino acids: CATSDFGQRTPNTDTQYF. The DNA of the CDR3 is TGTGCCACCAGTGATTTTGGACAGAGGACCCCAAACACAGATACGCAGTATTTT.

The genes are TRBV5-1 and TRBJ2-2, with TRBD2 as a possible D gene (6 bases). The CDR3 loop spans 15 amino acids. V dropped 2 bases and J dropped 1 base, with 9 bases sitting between them. The germline CDR1 and CDR2 sequences are SGHRS and YFSETQ. The CDR3 DNA reads TGCGCCAGCAGCTTCCTAGCGATGAACACCGGGGAGCTGTTTTTT. This sequence encodes CASSFLAMNTGELFF.

The chain recombines TRBV5-5 with TRBJ1-1; the match to TRBD1 covers 9 bases. After removal of 4 bases from V and 0 bases from J, the junction contained 10 bases not matched to a gene. From germline, CDR1 is SGHKS and CDR2 YYEKEE (reference sequence). The CDR3 is made up of 17 amino acids. This chain's CDR3 is CASSHSGTGPLNTEAFF. For the CDR3, the DNA is TGTGCCAGCAGCCACTCCGGGACAGGGCCCTTGAACACTGAAGCTTTCTTT.